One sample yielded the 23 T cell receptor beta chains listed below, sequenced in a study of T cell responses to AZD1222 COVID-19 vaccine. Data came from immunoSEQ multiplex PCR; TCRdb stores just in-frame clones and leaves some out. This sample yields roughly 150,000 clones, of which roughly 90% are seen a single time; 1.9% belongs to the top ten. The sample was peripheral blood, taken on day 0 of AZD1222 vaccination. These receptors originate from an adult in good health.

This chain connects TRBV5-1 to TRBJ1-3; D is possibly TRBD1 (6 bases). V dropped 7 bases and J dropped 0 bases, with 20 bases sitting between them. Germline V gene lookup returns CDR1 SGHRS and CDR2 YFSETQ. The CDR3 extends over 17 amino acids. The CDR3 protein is CASRRSYEQGSGNTIYF. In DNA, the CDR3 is TGCGCCAGCCGAAGGTCCTACGAACAGGGCTCTGGAAACACCATATATTTT.

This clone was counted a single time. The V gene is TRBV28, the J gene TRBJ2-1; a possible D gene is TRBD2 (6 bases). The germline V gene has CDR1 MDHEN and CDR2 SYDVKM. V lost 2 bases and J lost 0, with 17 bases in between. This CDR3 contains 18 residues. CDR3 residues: CASSLRGSGALSYNEQFF. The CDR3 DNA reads TGTGCCAGCAGTTTAAGGGGTAGCGGTGCCCTCTCCTACAATGAGCAGTTCTTC.

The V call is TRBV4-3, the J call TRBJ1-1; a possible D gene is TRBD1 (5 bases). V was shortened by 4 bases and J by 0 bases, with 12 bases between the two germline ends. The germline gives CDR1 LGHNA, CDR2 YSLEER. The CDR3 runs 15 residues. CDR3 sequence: CASSLGRTMNTEAFF. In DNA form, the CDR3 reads TGCGCCAGCAGCCTGGGACGGACCATGAACACTGAAGCTTTCTTT.

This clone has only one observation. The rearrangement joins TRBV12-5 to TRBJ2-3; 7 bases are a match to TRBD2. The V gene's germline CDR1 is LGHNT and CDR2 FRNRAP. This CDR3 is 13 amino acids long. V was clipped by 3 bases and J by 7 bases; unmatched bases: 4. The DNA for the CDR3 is TGTGCTAGTGGTTTAGCGGGACTTAATACGCAGTATTTT. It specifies CASGLAGLNTQYF. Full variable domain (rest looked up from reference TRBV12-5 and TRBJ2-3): DARVTQTPRHKVTEMGQEVTMRCQPILGHNTVFWYRQTMMQGLELLAYFRNRAPLDDSGMPKDRFSAEMPDATLATLKIQPSEPRDSAVYFCASGLAGLNTQYFGPGTRLTVL.

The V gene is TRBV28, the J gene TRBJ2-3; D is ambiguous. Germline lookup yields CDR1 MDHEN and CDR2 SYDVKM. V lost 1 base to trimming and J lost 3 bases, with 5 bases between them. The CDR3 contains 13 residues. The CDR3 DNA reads TGTGCCAGCAGTTTATACAGTACAGATACGCAGTATTTT. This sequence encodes CASSLYSTDTQYF.

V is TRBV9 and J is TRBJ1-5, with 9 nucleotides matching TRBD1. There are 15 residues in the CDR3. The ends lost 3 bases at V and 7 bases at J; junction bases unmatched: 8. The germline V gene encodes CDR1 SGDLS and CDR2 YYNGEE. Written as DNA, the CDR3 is TGTGCCAGCAGCGCCGGGACAGGGCTCGGCCAGCCCCAGCATTTT. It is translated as CASSAGTGLGQPQHF. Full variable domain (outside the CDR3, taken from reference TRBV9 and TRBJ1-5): DSGVTQTPKHLITATGQRVTLRCSPRSGDLSVYWYQQSLDQGLQFLIQYYNGEERAKGNILERFSAQQFPDLHSELNLSSLELGDSALYFCASSAGTGLGQPQHFGDGTRLSIL.

The CDR3 coding sequence is TGTGCCAGCAGCTTGTTAGATCAGCCCCAGCATTTT. Translating it yields CASSLLDQPQHF. The V gene is TRBV5-6, the J gene TRBJ1-5, with D unclear. CDR3 size: 12 residues. CDR1 SGHDT and CDR2 YYEEEE come from the germline V gene. Trimming removed 1 base from V and 5 bases from J, with 4 bases in between.

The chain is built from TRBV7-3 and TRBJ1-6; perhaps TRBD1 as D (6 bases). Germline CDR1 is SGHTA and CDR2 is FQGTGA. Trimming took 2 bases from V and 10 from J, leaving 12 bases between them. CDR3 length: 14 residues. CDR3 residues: CASSLEGGRSPLHF. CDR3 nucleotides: TGTGCCAGCAGCTTAGAAGGGGGGAGATCACCCCTCCACTTT.

CDR3 sequence (DNA): TGTGCCAGCAGTGGATCCCGTATGGGACCCATGGCCTACACCTTC. Its translation is CASSGSRMGPMAYTF. The rearrangement uses TRBV6-6 and TRBJ1-2, with D maybe TRBD1 (5 bases). Germline V gene data show CDR1 as MNHNY and CDR2 as SVGAGI (reference sequence). Trimming stripped 5 bases from V and 10 bases from J, with 23 bases between. The CDR3 totals 15 residues.

The CDR3 sequence is CASSPQRSSTNEKLFF. The CDR3 DNA is TGTGCCAGCAGCCCACAGCGATCATCAACTAATGAAAAACTGTTTTTT. The rearrangement uses TRBV5-4 and TRBJ1-4; D not certain. The CDR3 runs 16 residues. Germline loops: CDR1 SGHNT, CDR2 YYREEE (reference sequence). The V gene lost 4 bases and the J gene lost 0 bases, with 13 bases spanning the gap. Looking up the rest from reference TRBV5-4 and TRBJ1-4 gives the full variable domain: ETGVTQSPTHLIKTRGQQVTLRCSSQSGHNTVSWYQQALGQGPQFIFQYYREEENGRGNFPPRFSGLQFPNYSSELNVNALELDDSALYLCASSPQRSSTNEKLFFGSGTQLSVL.

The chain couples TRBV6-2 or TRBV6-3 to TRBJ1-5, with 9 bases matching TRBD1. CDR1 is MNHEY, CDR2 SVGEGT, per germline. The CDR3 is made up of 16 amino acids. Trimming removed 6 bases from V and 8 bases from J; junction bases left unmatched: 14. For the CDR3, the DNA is TGTGCCAGCAGCCCTACGGGGGGACAGGGTAATAAGCCCCAGCATTTT. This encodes CASSPTGGQGNKPQHF.

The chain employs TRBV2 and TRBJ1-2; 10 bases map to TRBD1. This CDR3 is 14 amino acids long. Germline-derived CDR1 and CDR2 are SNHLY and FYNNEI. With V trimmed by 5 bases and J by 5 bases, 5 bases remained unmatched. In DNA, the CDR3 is TGTGCCAGCAGTTTCGGGACAGGGGCTTATGGCTACACCTTC. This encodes CASSFGTGAYGYTF.

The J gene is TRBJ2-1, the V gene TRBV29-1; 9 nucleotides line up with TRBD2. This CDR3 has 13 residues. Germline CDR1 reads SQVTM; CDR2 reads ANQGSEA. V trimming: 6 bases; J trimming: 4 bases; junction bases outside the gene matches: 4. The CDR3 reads CSVRLADYNEQFF. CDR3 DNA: TGCAGCGTCCGACTAGCGGATTACAATGAGCAGTTCTTC.

This CDR3 reads CASSFGQGGPEAFF. The CDR3 coding sequence is TGCGCCAGCAGCTTCGGACAGGGGGGTCCTGAAGCTTTCTTT. The V call is TRBV5-1, the J call TRBJ1-1; 10 nucleotides agree with TRBD1. Trimming took 2 bases from V and 6 from J; bases not matched to a gene: 4. From germline, CDR1 is SGHRS and CDR2 YFSETQ. This CDR3 has 14 amino acids.

The CDR3 spells CASSHDIWDGSATNEKLFF. The CDR3 coding sequence is TGTGCCAGCAGCCATGATATATGGGACGGTTCGGCAACTAATGAAAAACTGTTTTTT. The genes are TRBV9 and TRBJ1-4; D possibly corresponds to TRBD1 (5 bases). CDR3 length: 19 amino acids. Trimming left V 4 bases short and J 0 bases short, with 22 bases between. CDR1 is SGDLS, CDR2 YYNGEE, per germline.

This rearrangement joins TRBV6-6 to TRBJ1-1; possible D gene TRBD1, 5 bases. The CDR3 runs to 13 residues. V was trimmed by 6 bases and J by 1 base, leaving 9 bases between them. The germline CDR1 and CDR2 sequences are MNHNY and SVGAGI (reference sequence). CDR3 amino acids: CASSKQENTEAFF. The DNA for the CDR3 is TGTGCCAGCAGCAAACAGGAGAACACTGAAGCTTTCTTT.

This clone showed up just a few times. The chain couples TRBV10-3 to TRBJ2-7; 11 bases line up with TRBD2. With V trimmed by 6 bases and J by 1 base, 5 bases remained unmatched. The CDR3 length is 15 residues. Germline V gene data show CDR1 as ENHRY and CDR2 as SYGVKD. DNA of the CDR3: TGTGCCATCAGGACTAGCGGGACGCTTTCCTACGAGCAGTACTTC. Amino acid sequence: CAIRTSGTLSYEQYF.

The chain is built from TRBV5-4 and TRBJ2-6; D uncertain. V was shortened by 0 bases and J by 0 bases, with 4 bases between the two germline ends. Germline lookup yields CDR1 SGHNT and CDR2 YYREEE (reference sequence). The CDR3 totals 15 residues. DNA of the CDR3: TGTGCCAGCAGCTTGGAGAGCTCTGGGGCCAACGTCCTGACTTTC. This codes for CASSLESSGANVLTF.

CDR3 in amino acids: CAISGTEYSGNTIYF. The CDR3 region has the DNA TGTGCCATCAGTGGGACAGAGTACTCTGGAAACACCATATATTTT. V usage is TRBV10-3 and J usage is TRBJ1-3, with D possibly TRBD1 on 6 matching bases. V was cut by 4 bases and J by 0 bases, with 10 bases left in between. Germline lookup yields CDR1 ENHRY and CDR2 SYGVKD. This CDR3 is 15 amino acids long.

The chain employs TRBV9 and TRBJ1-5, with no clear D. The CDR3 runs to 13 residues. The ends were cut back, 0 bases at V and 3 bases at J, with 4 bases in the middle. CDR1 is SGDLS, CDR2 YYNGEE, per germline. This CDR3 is CASSVGINQPQHF. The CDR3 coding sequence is TGTGCCAGCAGCGTAGGAATCAATCAGCCCCAGCATTTT.

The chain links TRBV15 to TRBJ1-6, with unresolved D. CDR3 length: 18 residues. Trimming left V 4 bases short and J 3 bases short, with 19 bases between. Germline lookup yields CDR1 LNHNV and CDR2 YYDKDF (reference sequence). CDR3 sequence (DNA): TGTGCCACCAGCACCGGAACAGCGGCCTACCTCTATAATTCACCCCTCCACTTT. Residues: CATSTGTAAYLYNSPLHF.

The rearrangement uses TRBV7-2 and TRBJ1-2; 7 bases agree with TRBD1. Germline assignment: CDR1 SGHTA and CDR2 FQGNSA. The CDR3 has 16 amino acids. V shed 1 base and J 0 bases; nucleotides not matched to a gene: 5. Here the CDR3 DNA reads TGTGCCAGCAGCTTAGGAGGGACAGATTCTAACTATGGCTACACCTTC. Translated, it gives CASSLGGTDSNYGYTF. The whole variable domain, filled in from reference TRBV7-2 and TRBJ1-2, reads GAGVSQSPSNKVTEKGKDVELRCDPISGHTALYWYRQSLGQGLEFLIYFQGNSAPDKSGLPSDRFSAERTGGSVSTLTIQRTQQEDSAVYLCASSLGGTDSNYGYTFGSGTRLTVV.

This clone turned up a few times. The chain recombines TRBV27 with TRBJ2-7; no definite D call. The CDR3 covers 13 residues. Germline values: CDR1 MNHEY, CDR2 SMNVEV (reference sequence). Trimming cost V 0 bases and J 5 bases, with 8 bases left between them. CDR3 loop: CASSLSIRDEQYF. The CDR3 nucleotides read TGTGCCAGCAGTTTATCGATTCGCGACGAGCAGTACTTC.